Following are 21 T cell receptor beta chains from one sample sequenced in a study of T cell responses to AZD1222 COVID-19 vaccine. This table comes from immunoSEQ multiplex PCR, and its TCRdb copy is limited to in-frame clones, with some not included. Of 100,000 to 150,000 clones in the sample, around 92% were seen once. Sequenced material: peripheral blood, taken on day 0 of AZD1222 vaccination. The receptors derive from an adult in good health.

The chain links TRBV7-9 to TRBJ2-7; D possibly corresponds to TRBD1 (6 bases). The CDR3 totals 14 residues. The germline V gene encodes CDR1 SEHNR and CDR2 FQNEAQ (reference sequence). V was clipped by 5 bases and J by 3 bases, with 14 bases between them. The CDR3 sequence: CASSEQGPFYEQYF. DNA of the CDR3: TGTGCCAGCAGCGAACAGGGACCATTCTACGAGCAGTACTTC.

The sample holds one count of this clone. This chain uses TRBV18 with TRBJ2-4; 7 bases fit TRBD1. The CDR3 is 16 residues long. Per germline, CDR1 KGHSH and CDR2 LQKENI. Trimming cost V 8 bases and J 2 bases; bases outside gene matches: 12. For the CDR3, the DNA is TGTGCCAGCGCTACAGACAGGGTTGGGCCCAAAAACATTCAGTACTTC. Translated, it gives CASATDRVGPKNIQYF. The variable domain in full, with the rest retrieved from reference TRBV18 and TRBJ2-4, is NAGVMQNPRHLVRRRGQEARLRCSPMKGHSHVYWYRQLPEEGLKFMVYLQKENIIDESGMPKERFSAEFPKEGPSILRIQQVVRGDSAAYFCASATDRVGPKNIQYFGAGTRLSVL.

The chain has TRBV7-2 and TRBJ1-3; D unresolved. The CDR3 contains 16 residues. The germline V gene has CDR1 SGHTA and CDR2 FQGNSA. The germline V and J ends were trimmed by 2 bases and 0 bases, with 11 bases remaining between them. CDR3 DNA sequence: TGTGCCAGCAGCTTAAGGGCCAGTACCTCTGGAAACACCATATATTTT. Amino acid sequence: CASSLRASTSGNTIYF.

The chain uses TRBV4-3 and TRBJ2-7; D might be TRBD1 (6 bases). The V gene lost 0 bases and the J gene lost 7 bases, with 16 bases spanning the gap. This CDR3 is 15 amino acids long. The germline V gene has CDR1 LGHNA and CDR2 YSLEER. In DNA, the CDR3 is TGCGCCAGCAGCCAAGATGTGGCAGGGGTACGGGAGCAGTACTTC. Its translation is CASSQDVAGVREQYF.

The CDR3 reads CSVRGGTKDEQYF. In nucleotides, the CDR3 is TGCAGCGTTAGAGGCGGGACAAAAGACGAGCAGTACTTC. V gene TRBV29-1 combines with J gene TRBJ2-7; possibly TRBD1 or TRBD2 for D (6 bases each). Trimming removed 5 bases from V and 5 bases from J, with 16 bases in between. Germline V gene lookup returns CDR1 SQVTM and CDR2 ANQGSEA. The CDR3 runs 13 residues.

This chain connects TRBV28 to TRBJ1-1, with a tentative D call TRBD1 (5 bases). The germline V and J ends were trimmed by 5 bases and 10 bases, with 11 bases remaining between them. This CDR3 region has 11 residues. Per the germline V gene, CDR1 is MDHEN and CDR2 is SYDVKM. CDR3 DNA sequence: TGTGCCAGCAGTCCAGGGCGGGGAGCTTTCTTT. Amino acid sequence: CASSPGRGAFF. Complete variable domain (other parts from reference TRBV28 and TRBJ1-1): DVKVTQSSRYLVKRTGEKVFLECVQDMDHENMFWYRQDPGLGLRLIYFSYDVKMKEKGDIPEGYSVSREKKERFSLILESASTNQTSMYLCASSPGRGAFFGQGTRLTVV.

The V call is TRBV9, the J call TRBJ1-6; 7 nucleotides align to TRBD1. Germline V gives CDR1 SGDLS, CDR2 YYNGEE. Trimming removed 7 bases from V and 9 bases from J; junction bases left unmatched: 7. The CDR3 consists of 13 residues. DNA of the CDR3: TGTGCCAGCCAGAAAGCAGGGGGTTCACCCCTCCACTTT. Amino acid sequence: CASQKAGGSPLHF. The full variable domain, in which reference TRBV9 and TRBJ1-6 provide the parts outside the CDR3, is DSGVTQTPKHLITATGQRVTLRCSPRSGDLSVYWYQQSLDQGLQFLIQYYNGEERAKGNILERFSAQQFPDLHSELNLSSLELGDSALYFCASQKAGGSPLHFGNGTRLTVT.

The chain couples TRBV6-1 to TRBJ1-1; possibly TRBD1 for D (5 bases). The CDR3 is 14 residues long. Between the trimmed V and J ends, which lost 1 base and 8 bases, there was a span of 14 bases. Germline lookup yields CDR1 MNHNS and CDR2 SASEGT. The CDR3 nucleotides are TGTGCCAGCAGTGAAGGGGGGACTAGGGAGGAAGCTTTCTTT. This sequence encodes CASSEGGTREEAFF.

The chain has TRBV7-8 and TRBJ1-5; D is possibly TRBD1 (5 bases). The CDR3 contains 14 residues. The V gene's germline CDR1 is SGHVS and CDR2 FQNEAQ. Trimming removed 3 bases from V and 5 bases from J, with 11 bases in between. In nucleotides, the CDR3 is TGTGCCAGCAGCTTGGAGGGACGGTATCAGCCCCAGCATTTT. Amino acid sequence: CASSLEGRYQPQHF.

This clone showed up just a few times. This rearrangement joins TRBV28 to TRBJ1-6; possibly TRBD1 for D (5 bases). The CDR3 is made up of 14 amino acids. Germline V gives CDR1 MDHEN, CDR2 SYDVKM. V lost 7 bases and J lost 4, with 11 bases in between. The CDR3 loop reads CASTRTPYNSPLHF. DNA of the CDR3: TGTGCCAGCACTCGGACACCGTATAATTCACCCCTCCACTTT. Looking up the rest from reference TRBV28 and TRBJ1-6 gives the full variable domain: DVKVTQSSRYLVKRTGEKVFLECVQDMDHENMFWYRQDPGLGLRLIYFSYDVKMKEKGDIPEGYSVSREKKERFSLILESASTNQTSMYLCASTRTPYNSPLHFGNGTRLTVT.

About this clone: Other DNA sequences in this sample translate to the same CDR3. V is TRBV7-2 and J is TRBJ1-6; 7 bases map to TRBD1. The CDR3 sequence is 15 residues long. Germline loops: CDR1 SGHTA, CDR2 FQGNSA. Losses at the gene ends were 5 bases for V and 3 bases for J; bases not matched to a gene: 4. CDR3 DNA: TGTGCCAGCAGCCCCCGACAGGGCTATAATTCACCCCTCCACTTT. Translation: CASSPRQGYNSPLHF.

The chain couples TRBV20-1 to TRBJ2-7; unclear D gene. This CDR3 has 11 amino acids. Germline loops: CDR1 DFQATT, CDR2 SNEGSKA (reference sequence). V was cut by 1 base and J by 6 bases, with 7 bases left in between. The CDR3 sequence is CSARVTIEQYF. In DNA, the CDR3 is TGCAGTGCTAGAGTCACAATCGAGCAGTACTTC.

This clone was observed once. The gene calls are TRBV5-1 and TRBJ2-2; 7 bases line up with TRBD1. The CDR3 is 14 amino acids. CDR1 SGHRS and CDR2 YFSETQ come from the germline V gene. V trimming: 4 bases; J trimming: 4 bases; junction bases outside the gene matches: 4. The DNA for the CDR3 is TGCGCCAGCAGCAAGGGACAGAGCACCGGGGAGCTGTTTTTT. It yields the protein CASSKGQSTGELFF. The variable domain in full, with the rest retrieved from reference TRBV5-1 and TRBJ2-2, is KAGVTQTPRYLIKTRGQQVTLSCSPISGHRSVSWYQQTPGQGLQFLFEYFSETQRNKGNFPGRFSGRQFSNSRSEMNVSTLELGDSALYLCASSKGQSTGELFFGEGSRLTVL.

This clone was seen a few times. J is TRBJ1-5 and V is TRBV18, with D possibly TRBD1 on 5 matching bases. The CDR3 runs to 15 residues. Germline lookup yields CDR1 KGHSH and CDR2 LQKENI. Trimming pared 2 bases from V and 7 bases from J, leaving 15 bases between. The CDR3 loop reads CASSPYDTGAQPQHF. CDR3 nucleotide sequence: TGTGCCAGCTCACCATACGACACTGGGGCCCAGCCCCAGCATTTT.

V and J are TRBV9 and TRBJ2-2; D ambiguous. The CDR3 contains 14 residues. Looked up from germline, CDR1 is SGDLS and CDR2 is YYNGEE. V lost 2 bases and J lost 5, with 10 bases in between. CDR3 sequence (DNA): TGTGCCAGCAGCGTTCGCTTGGGGACCGGGGAGCTGTTTTTT. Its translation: CASSVRLGTGELFF.

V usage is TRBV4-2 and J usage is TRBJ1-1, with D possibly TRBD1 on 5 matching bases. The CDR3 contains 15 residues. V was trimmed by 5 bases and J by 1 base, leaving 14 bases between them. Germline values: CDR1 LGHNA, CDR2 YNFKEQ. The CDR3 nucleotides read TGTGCCAGCAGCTTACAGCCCGGACAGAACACTGAAGCTTTCTTT. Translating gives CASSLQPGQNTEAFF.

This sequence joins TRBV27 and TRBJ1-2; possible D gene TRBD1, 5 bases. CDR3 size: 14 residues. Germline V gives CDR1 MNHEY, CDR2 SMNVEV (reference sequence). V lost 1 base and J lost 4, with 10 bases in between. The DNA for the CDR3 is TGTGCCAGCAGTTTATTGGGGGGAACCTATGGCTACACCTTC. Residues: CASSLLGGTYGYTF.

In DNA form, the CDR3 reads TGTGCCAGTAGTATTTATGAAAAACTGTTTTTT. Translated: CASSIYEKLFF. V gene TRBV19 combines with J gene TRBJ1-4; D ambiguous. Germline V gene lookup returns CDR1 LNHDA and CDR2 SQIVND (reference sequence). The CDR3 has 11 amino acids. Trimming took off 3 bases at V and 6 bases at J, with 2 bases between the two ends.

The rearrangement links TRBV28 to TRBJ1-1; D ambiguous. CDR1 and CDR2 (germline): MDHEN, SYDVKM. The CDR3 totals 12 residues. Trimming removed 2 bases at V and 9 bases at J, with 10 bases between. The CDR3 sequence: CASSLTADKAFF. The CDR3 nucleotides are TGTGCCAGCAGTTTAACGGCGGATAAAGCTTTCTTT.

DNA for the CDR3: TGTGCCAGCAGCCAATTAAGGGGTACTTCACCCCTCCACTTT. This codes for CASSQLRGTSPLHF. This rearrangement joins TRBV3-1 (or the pseudogene TRBV3-2) to TRBJ1-6; a possible D gene is TRBD1 (5 bases). Germline V gene data show CDR1 as LGHDT and CDR2 as YNNKEL (reference sequence). The CDR3 sequence is 14 residues long. V was pared by 2 bases and J by 9 bases, with 11 bases between.

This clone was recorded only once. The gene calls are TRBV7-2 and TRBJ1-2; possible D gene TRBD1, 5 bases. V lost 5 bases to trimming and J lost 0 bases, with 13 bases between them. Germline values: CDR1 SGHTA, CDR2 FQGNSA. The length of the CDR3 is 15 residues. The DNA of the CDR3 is TGTGCCAGCAGCCCGAATTGGGGCGCTAACTATGGCTACACCTTC. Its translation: CASSPNWGANYGYTF.